Included here is one T cell receptor (beta chain) sequence, with context. The data are from a study of monozygotic twins with inflammatory bowel disease. CDR3 length: 11 amino acids. Germline V lookup: CDR1 MDHEN, CDR2 SYDVKM. TCRdb reworked the 5' RACE reads into one entry per CDR3 protein, no DNA. Its clone listing holds some 190,000 distinct CDR3 sequences. The TCR sequence derives from a human donor with ulcerative colitis or Crohn's disease, or a healthy co-twin of an affected twin (not recorded which). The sample was blood. This sequence joins TRBV28 and TRBJ1-6; without DNA, the TCRdb call of TRBD1 cannot be checked. This CDR3 reads CASSLMDTLHF. Variable domain in full (rest from reference TRBV28 and TRBJ1-6): DVKVTQSSRYLVKRTGEKVFLECVQDMDHENMFWYRQDPGLGLRLIYFSYDVKMKEKGDIPEGYSVSREKKERFSLILESASTNQTSMYLCASSLMDTLHFGNGTRLTVT.